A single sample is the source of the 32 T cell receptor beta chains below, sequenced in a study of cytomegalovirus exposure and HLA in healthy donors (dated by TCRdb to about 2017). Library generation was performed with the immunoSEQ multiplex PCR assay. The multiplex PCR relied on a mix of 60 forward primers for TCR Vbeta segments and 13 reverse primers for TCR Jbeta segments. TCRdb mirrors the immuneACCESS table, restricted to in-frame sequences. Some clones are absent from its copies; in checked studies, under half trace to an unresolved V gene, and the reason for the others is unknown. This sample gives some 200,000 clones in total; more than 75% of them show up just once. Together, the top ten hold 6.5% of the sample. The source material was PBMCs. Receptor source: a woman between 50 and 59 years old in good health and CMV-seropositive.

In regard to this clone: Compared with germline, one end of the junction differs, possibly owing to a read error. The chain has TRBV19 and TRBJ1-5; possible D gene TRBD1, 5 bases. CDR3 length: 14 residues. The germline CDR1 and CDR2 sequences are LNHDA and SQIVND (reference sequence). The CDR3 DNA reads TGTGCCAGTAATGGCAGGGAACGAAATCTGCCCCAGCATTTT. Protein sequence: CASNGRERNLPQHF.

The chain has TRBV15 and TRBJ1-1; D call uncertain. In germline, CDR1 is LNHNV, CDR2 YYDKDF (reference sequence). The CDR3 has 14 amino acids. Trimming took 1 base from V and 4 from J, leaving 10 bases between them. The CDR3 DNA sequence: TGTGCCACCAGCAGAGGTGGAGACCCCACTGAAGCTTTCTTT. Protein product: CATSRGGDPTEAFF.

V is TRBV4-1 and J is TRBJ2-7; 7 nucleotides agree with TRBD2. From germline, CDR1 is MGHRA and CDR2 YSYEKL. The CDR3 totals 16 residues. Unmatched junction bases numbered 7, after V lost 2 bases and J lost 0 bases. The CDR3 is CASSQPGAGSSYEQYF. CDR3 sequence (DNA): TGCGCCAGCAGCCAACCTGGAGCGGGAAGCTCCTACGAGCAGTACTTC.

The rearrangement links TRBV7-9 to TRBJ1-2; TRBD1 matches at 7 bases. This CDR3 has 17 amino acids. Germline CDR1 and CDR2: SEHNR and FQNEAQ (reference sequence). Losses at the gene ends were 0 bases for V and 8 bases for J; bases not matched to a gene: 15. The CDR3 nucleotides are TGTGCCAGCAGCTTAGCGCAGGCCTCGGACAGGCTTTGGGGCTACACCTTC. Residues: CASSLAQASDRLWGYTF. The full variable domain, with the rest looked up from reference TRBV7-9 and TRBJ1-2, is DTGVSQNPRHKITKRGQNVTFRCDPISEHNRLYWYRQTLGQGPEFLTYFQNEAQLEKSRLLSDRFSAERPKGSFSTLEIQRTEQGDSAMYLCASSLAQASDRLWGYTFGSGTRLTVV.

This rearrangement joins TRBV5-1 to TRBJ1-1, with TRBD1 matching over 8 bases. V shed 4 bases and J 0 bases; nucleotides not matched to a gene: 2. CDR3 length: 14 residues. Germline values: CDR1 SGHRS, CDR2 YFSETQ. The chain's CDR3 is CASSGQGLNTEAFF. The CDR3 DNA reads TGCGCCAGCAGCGGACAGGGCCTGAACACTGAAGCTTTCTTT.

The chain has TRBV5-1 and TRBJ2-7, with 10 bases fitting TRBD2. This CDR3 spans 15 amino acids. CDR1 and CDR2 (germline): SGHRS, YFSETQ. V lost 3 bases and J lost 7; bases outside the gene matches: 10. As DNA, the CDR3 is TGCGCCAGCAGCTCTGGTTTGGGACTAGCGTGGGAGCAGTACTTC. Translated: CASSSGLGLAWEQYF. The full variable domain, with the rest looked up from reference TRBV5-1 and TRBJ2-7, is KAGVTQTPRYLIKTRGQQVTLSCSPISGHRSVSWYQQTPGQGLQFLFEYFSETQRNKGNFPGRFSGRQFSNSRSEMNVSTLELGDSALYLCASSSGLGLAWEQYFGPGTRLTVT.

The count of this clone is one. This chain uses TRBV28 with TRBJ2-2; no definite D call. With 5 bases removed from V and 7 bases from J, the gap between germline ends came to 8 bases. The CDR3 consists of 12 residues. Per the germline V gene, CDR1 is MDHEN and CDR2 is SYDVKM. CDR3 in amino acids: CASSPRVGELFF. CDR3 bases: TGTGCCAGCAGTCCTCGGGTCGGGGAGCTGTTTTTT. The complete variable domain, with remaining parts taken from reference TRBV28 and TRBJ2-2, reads DVKVTQSSRYLVKRTGEKVFLECVQDMDHENMFWYRQDPGLGLRLIYFSYDVKMKEKGDIPEGYSVSREKKERFSLILESASTNQTSMYLCASSPRVGELFFGEGSRLTVL.

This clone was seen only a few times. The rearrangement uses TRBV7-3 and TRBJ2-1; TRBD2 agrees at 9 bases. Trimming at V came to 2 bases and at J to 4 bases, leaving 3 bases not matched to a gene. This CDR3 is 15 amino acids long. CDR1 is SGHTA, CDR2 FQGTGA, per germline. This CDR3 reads CASSLLAGGYNEQFF. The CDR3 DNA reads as TGTGCCAGCAGCTTACTCGCGGGAGGGTACAATGAGCAGTTCTTC.

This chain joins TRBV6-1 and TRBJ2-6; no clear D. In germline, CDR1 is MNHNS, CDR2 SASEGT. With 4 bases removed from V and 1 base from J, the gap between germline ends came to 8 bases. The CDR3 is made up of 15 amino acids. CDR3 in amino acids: CASSVLQSGANVLTF. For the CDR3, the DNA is TGTGCCAGCAGTGTTCTTCAGTCTGGGGCCAACGTCCTGACTTTC.

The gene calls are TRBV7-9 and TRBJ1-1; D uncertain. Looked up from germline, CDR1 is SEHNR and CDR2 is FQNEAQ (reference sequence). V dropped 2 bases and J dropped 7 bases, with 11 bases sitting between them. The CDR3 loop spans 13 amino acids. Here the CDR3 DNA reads TGTGCCAGCAGCTTATACCCAGATGGTGAAGCTTTCTTT. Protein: CASSLYPDGEAFF.

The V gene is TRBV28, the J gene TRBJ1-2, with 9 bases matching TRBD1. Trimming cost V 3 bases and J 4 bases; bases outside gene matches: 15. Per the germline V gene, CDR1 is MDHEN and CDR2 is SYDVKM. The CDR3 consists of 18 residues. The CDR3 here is CASSFRYFRDRESYGYTF. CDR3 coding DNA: TGTGCCAGCAGTTTCCGTTATTTCCGGGACAGGGAGTCCTATGGCTACACCTTC.

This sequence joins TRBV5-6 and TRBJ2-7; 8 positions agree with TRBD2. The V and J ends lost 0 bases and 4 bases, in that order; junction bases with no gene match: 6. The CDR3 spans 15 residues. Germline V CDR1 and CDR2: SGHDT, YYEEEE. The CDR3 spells CASSLAVSGTYEQYF. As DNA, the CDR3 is TGTGCCAGCAGCTTGGCTGTTAGCGGGACGTACGAGCAGTACTTC. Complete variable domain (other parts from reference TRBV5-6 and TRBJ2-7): DAGVTQSPTHLIKTRGQQVTLRCSPKSGHDTVSWYQQALGQGPQFIFQYYEEEERQRGNFPDRFSGHQFPNYSSELNVNALLLGDSALYLCASSLAVSGTYEQYFGPGTRLTVT.

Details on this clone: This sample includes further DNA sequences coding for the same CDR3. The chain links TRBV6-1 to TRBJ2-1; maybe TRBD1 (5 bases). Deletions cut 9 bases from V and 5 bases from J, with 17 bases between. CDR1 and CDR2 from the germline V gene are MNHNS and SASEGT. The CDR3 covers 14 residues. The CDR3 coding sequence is TGTGCCAGTACTTTTAGCAGGGCCAACAATGAGCAGTTCTTC. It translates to CASTFSRANNEQFF.

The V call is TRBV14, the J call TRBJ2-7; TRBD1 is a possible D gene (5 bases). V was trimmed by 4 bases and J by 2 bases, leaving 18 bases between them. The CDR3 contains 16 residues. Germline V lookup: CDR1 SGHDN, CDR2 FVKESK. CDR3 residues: CASSRDYLGRTYEQYF. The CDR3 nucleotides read TGTGCCAGCAGCCGCGATTATTTGGGGCGAACCTACGAGCAGTACTTC.

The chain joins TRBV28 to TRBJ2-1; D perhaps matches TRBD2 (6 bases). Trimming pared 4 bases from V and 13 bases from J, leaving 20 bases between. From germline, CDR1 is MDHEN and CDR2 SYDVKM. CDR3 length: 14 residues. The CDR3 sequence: CASSSPRGGPDQFF. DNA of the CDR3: TGTGCCAGCAGTTCGCCCCGGGGAGGCCCAGACCAGTTCTTC.

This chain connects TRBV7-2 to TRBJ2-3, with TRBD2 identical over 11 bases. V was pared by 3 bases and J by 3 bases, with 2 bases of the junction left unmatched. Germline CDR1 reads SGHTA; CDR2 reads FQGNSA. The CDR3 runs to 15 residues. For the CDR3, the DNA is TGTGCCAGCAGCTTCACTAGCGGGAGAACAGATACGCAGTATTTT. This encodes CASSFTSGRTDTQYF.

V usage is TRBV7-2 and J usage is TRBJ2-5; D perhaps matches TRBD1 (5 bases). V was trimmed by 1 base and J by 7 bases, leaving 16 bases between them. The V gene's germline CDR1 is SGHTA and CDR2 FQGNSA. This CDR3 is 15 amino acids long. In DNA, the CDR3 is TGTGCCAGCAGCTTAGTATGGGGCCTGGTTGGGACCCAGTACTTC. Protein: CASSLVWGLVGTQYF.

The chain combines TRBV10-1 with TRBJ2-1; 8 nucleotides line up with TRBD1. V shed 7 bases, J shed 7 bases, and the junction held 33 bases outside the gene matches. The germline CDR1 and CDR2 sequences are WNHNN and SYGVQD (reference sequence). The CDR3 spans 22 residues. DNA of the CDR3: TGCGCCAGCACCTCAGGACAGGGAATGACGGGGCCCGTCGGGGGCCAGGAAAATGAGCAGTTCTTC. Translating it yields CASTSGQGMTGPVGGQENEQFF.

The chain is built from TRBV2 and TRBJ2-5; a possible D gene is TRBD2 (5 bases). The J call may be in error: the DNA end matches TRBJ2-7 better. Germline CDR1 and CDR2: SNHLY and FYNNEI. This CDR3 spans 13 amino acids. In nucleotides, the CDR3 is TGTGCCAGCACCAAAGACTACTCCTACGAGCAGTACTTC. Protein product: CASTKDYSYEQYF.

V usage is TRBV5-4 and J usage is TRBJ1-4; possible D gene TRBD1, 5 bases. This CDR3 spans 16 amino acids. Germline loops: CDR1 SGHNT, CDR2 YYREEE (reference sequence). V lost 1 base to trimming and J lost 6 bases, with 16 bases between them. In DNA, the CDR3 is TGTGCCAGCAGCTTGCCGGGAGGGGTGGGCGATGAAAAACTGTTTTTT. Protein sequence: CASSLPGGVGDEKLFF.

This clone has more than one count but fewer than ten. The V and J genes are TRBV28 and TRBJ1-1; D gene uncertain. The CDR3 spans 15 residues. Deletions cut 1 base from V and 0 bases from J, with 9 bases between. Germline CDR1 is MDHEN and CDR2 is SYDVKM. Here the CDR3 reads CASSLSAALNTEAFF. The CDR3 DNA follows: TGTGCCAGCAGTTTATCGGCAGCGCTGAACACTGAAGCTTTCTTT. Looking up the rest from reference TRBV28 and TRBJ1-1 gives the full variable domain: DVKVTQSSRYLVKRTGEKVFLECVQDMDHENMFWYRQDPGLGLRLIYFSYDVKMKEKGDIPEGYSVSREKKERFSLILESASTNQTSMYLCASSLSAALNTEAFFGQGTRLTVV.

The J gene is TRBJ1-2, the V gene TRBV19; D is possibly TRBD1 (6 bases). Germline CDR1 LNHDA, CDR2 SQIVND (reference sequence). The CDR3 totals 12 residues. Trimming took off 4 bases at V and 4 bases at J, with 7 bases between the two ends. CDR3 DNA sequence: TGTGCCAGTAGTAAAGGGGGCTATGGCTACACCTTC. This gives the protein CASSKGGYGYTF. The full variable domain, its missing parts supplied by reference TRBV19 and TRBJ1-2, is DGGITQSPKYLFRKEGQNVTLSCEQNLNHDAMYWYRQDPGQGLRLIYYSQIVNDFQKGDIAEGYSVSREKKESFPLTVTSAQKNPTAFYLCASSKGGYGYTFGSGTRLTVV.

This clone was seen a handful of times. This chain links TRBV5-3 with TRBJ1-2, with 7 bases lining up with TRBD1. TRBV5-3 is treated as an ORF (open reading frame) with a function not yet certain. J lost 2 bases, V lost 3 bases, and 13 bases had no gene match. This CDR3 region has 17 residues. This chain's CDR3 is CARSSGVRQGRNYGYTF. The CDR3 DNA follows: TGTGCCAGAAGCTCCGGAGTCCGACAGGGAAGGAACTATGGCTACACCTTC.

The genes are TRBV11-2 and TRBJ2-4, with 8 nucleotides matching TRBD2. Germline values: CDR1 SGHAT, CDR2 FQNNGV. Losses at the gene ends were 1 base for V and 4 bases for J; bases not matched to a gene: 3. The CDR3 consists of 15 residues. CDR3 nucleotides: TGTGCCAGCAGCTTAGGGTCTAGCGGGAAAAACATTCAGTACTTC. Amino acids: CASSLGSSGKNIQYF.

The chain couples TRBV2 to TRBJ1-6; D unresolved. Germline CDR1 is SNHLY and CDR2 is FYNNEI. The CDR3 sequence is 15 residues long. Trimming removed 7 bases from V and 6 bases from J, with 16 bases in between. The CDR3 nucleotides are TGTGCCAGCACGGATCGGGTTCCCGTTAATTCACCCCTCCACTTT. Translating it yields CASTDRVPVNSPLHF.

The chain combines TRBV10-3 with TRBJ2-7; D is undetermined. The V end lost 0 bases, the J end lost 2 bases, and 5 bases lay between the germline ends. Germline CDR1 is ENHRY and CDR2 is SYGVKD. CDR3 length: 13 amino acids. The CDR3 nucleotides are TGTGCCATCAGTGAGTCTGGCCCCTACGAGCAGTACTTC. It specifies CAISESGPYEQYF.

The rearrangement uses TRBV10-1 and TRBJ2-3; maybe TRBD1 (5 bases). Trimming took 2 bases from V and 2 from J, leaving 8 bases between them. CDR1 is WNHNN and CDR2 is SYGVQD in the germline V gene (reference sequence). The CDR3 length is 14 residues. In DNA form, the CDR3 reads TGCGCCAGCAGTGAGGGGGCTTTCACAGATACGCAGTATTTT. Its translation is CASSEGAFTDTQYF.

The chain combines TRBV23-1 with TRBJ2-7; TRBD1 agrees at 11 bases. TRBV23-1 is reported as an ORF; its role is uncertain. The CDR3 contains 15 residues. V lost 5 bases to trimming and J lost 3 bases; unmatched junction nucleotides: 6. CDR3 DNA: TGCGCCAGCAGTTCCTGGGACAGGGGGGGCTACGAGCAGTACTTC. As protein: CASSSWDRGGYEQYF.

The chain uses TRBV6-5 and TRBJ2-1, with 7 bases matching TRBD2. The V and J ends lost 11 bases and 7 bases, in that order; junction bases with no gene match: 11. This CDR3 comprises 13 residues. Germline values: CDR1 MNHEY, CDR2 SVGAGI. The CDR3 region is CASRRTRVNEQFF. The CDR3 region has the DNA TGTGCCTCCCGAAGGACTAGAGTAAATGAGCAGTTCTTC.

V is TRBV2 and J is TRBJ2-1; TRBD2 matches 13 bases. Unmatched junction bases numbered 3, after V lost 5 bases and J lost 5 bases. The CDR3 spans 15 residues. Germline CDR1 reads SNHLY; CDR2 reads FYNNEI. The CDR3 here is CASSSGTSGDNEQFF. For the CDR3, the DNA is TGTGCCAGCAGTAGCGGGACTAGCGGGGACAATGAGCAGTTCTTC.

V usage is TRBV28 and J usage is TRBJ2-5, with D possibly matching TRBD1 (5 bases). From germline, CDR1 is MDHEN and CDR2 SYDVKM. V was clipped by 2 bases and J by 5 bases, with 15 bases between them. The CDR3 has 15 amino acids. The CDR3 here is CASSLVGDGRETQYF. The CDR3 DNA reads TGTGCCAGCAGTTTAGTAGGGGATGGACGGGAGACCCAGTACTTC.

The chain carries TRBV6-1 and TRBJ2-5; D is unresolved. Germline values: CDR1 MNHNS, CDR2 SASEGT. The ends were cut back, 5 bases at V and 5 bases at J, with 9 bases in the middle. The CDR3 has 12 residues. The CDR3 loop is CASSPRMETQYF. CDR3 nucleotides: TGTGCCAGCAGTCCTAGGATGGAGACCCAGTACTTC.